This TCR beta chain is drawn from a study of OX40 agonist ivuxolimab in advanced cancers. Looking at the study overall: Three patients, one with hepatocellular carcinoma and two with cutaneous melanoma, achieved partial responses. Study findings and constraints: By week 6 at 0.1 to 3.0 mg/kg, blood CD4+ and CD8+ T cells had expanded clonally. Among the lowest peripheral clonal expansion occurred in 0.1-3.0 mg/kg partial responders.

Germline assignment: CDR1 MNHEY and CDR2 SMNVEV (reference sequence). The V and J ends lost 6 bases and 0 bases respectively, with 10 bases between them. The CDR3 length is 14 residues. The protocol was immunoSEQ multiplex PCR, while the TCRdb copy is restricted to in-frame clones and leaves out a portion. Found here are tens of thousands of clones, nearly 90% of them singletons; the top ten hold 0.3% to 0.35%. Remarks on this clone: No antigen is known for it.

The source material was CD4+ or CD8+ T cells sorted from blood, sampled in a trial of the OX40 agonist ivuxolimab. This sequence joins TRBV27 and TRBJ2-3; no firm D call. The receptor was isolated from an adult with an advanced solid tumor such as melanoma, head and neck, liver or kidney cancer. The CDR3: CASRSQASTDTQYF. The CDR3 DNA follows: TGTGCCAGCAGGTCTCAGGCTAGCACAGATACGCAGTATTTT.